This paragraph covers one TCR beta chain sequence. Both RNA and DNA were isolated together from about 19-30 mg of bulk tissue that had not been sorted. Those sampled were patients whose primary liver carcinoma was treated by surgical resection. This sample is drawn from a study of tumor-infiltrating lymphocytes in primary liver carcinoma. From roughly 0.45 ug total RNA, TCR beta cDNA was generated with a primer in the constant region. A slightly modified ARM-PCR protocol with three nested multiplex PCR rounds produced these TCR beta libraries. It was with TRBV1-TRBV30 forward primers and a C-beta reverse primer that the first two PCR rounds were run, at around 9 cycles each. Each CDR3 protein gets one entry after TCRdb re-called the multiplex PCR reads with MiXCR. The data hold fewer than 150,000 distinct CDR3 sequences, with about 59% observed a single time. The V and J ends lost 5 bases and 11 bases, in that order; junction bases with no gene match: 18. CDR1 SGHAT and CDR2 FQNNGV come from the germline V gene. This CDR3 comprises 17 residues.

The material sequenced was liver tumor tissue from sampling region 1. Stated subset: tumor region T1, superior pole. The chain links TRBV11-2 to TRBJ2-1; 10 nucleotides align to TRBD1. The TCR originated in a woman aged 55-70 years with primary liver carcinoma and hepatitis B virus infection. DNA for the CDR3: TGTGCCAGCAGCAAGTCGGCCAGGGGGACAGGGGACTACAAGCAGTTCTTC. Protein product: CASSKSARGTGDYKQFF.